The 26 T cell receptor beta chains reported below all come from one sample, sequenced in a study of T cell responses to AZD1222 COVID-19 vaccine. Assay: immunoSEQ multiplex PCR; the TCRdb copy retains only in-frame clones and omits some. The sample lists fewer than 200,000 clones, roughly 87% occurring once. Sequencing was performed on peripheral blood, taken 28 days after the second AZD1222 dose. These receptors were taken from an adult who received the AZD1222 COVID-19 vaccine.

A few counts support this clone. The genes are TRBV6-5 and TRBJ1-5; D ambiguous. The V gene's germline CDR1 is MNHEY and CDR2 SVGAGI. This CDR3 has 12 residues. V lost 5 bases and J 5 bases, leaving 7 bases between the germline ends. CDR3 loop: CASSPGHQPQHF. CDR3 DNA: TGTGCCAGCAGTCCTGGACATCAGCCCCAGCATTTT.

The rearrangement links TRBV19 to TRBJ1-6; D might be TRBD1 (5 bases). V lost 5 bases to trimming and J lost 9 bases, with 17 bases between them. In germline, CDR1 is LNHDA, CDR2 SQIVND (reference sequence). The CDR3 is made up of 15 amino acids. This chain's CDR3 is CASSSSGWLGSPLHF. CDR3 DNA: TGTGCCAGTAGTTCCTCAGGGTGGCTGGGTTCACCCCTCCACTTT.

This rearrangement joins TRBV10-2 to TRBJ2-7, with D uncertain. The length of the CDR3 is 12 residues. In germline, CDR1 is WSHSY, CDR2 SAAADI. Trimming took 5 bases from V and 4 from J, leaving 9 bases between them. CDR3 sequence reads: CASSPGYYEQYF. The CDR3 DNA reads TGCGCCAGCAGTCCTGGCTATTACGAGCAGTACTTC.

V and J are TRBV19 and TRBJ2-6, with D perhaps assigned TRBD1 or TRBD2 (5 bases each). In germline, CDR1 is LNHDA, CDR2 SQIVND (reference sequence). V lost 5 bases, J lost 1 base, and 15 bases lay in between. The CDR3 sequence is 17 residues long. CDR3 DNA sequence: TGTGCCAGTAGTCCCGGGACGGGATTTTCTGGGGCCAACGTCCTGACTTTC. Translating it yields CASSPGTGFSGANVLTF.

V and J are TRBV4-1 and TRBJ1-1; the match to TRBD1 covers 8 bases. V lost 0 bases and J lost 3; bases outside the gene matches: 12. CDR1 is MGHRA, CDR2 YSYEKL, per germline. This CDR3 has 18 amino acids. The DNA for the CDR3 is TGCGCCAGCAGCCAAGAAAGGTCAACCGGGACAGGATACACTGAAGCTTTCTTT. The encoded protein is CASSQERSTGTGYTEAFF.

This sequence joins TRBV7-8 and TRBJ1-5; D remains ambiguous. The CDR3 consists of 16 residues. V gave up 5 bases and J gave up 5 bases, with 19 bases separating them. Germline assignment: CDR1 SGHVS and CDR2 FQNEAQ. CDR3 DNA: TGTGCCAGCAGCCGTGGAAGAGGGCGGAGGGATCAGCCCCAGCATTTT. Its protein is CASSRGRGRRDQPQHF.

This clone has only a few counts. The chain joins TRBV4-1 to TRBJ2-5, with TRBD2 identical over 8 bases. The CDR3 is 16 residues long. Trimming at V came to 1 base and at J to 3 bases, leaving 7 bases not matched to a gene. Looked up from germline, CDR1 is MGHRA and CDR2 is YSYEKL. DNA for the CDR3: TGCGCCAGCAGCCAAGGCGTCGGGGGGGCTAAAGAGACCCAGTACTTC. This encodes CASSQGVGGAKETQYF.

The rearrangement uses TRBV7-2 and TRBJ2-7, with TRBD1 matching 7 bases. J lost 1 base, V lost 5 bases, and 2 bases had no gene match. Germline V CDR1 and CDR2: SGHTA, FQGNSA. The CDR3 is 13 residues long. CDR3 residues: CASSKGASYEQYF. The CDR3 bases are TGTGCCAGCAGCAAGGGGGCTTCCTACGAGCAGTACTTC.

This chain links TRBV25-1 with TRBJ1-2, with 7 bases lining up with TRBD1. Germline values: CDR1 MGHDK, CDR2 SYGVNS. The trim removed 1 base at V and 4 bases at J, leaving 12 bases unmatched. The CDR3 has 17 residues. The DNA for the CDR3 is TGTGCCAGCAGTGAATTAGAGCAGGGGGTCTCTCTCTATGGCTACACCTTC. Protein product: CASSELEQGVSLYGYTF.

This clone was picked up one time. The chain uses TRBV27 and TRBJ2-3, with 9 nucleotides matching TRBD2. Germline assignment: CDR1 MNHEY and CDR2 SMNVEV (reference sequence). V trimming: 1 base; J trimming: 5 bases; junction bases outside the gene matches: 1. This CDR3 has 14 residues. CDR3 residues: CASSLLRGGDTQYF. The CDR3 bases are TGTGCCAGCAGTTTATTGCGGGGGGGAGATACGCAGTATTTT.

The V call is TRBV6-6, the J call TRBJ1-1; the D gene is possibly TRBD1 (5 bases). The CDR3 length is 15 residues. V was clipped by 0 bases and J by 10 bases, with 18 bases between them. Germline V lookup: CDR1 MNHNY, CDR2 SVGAGI (reference sequence). CDR3 DNA sequence: TGTGCCAGCAGTTACTCGAGGGGCAGGGTGGTCTTAGCTTTCTTT. Translation: CASSYSRGRVVLAFF.

This chain joins TRBV9 and TRBJ2-2; TRBD2 is a possible D gene (5 bases). This CDR3 is built from 13 residues. Germline CDR1 and CDR2: SGDLS and YYNGEE. Trimming pared 4 bases from V and 8 bases from J, leaving 12 bases between. The CDR3: CASSIDGNGELFF. Here the CDR3 DNA reads TGTGCCAGCAGCATAGACGGGAATGGGGAGCTGTTTTTT.

The chain has TRBV25-1 and TRBJ1-1, with unresolved D. Trimming pared 4 bases from V and 4 bases from J, leaving 16 bases between. Germline V lookup: CDR1 MGHDK, CDR2 SYGVNS. CDR3 length: 15 amino acids. DNA for the CDR3: TGTGCCAGCAGTGCGTCTCGGGCGTGGGGCACTGAAGCTTTCTTT. Translation: CASSASRAWGTEAFF.

The genes are TRBV12-3 or TRBV12-4 and TRBJ1-2, with 10 positions matching TRBD1. With V trimmed by 4 bases and J by 9 bases, 5 bases remained unmatched. This CDR3 comprises 13 residues. DNA for the CDR3: TGTGCCAGCAGTTCCTTGACAGGGGGCCGCTACACCTTC. It encodes CASSSLTGGRYTF.

This clone showed up many times. In DNA form, the CDR3 reads TGTGCCAGCAGCCGACAGGGTAGGAACTATGGCTACACCTTC. This sequence encodes CASSRQGRNYGYTF. V is TRBV5-6 and J is TRBJ1-2; TRBD1 agrees at 7 bases. The CDR3 loop spans 14 amino acids. Germline V gives CDR1 SGHDT, CDR2 YYEEEE. The V and J ends lost 4 bases and 2 bases, in that order; junction bases with no gene match: 5.

The V gene is TRBV4-1, the J gene TRBJ2-3; 9 positions agree with TRBD2. The CDR3 consists of 17 residues. The germline V gene encodes CDR1 MGHRA and CDR2 YSYEKL. V was pared by 0 bases and J by 8 bases, with 12 bases of the junction left unmatched. The CDR3 is CASSQDRGGAEWGTQYF. CDR3 DNA sequence: TGCGCCAGCAGCCAAGATCGCGGGGGGGCCGAGTGGGGTACGCAGTATTTT.

This chain joins TRBV2 and TRBJ2-5; possibly TRBD1 for D (5 bases). Germline loops: CDR1 SNHLY, CDR2 FYNNEI. V lost 4 bases and J 10 bases, leaving 19 bases between the germline ends. This CDR3 comprises 14 residues. CDR3 sequence (DNA): TGTGCCAGCAGTGCTGACAGAGGTCCAAGATACCAGTACTTC. It yields the protein CASSADRGPRYQYF.

V and J are TRBV18 and TRBJ2-5; D ambiguous. With 6 bases removed from V and 1 base from J, the gap between germline ends came to 18 bases. The germline gives CDR1 KGHSH, CDR2 LQKENI. This CDR3 region has 16 residues. The CDR3 spells CASSLGIRAAQETQYF. In DNA form, the CDR3 reads TGTGCCAGCTCCCTGGGGATCCGGGCCGCCCAAGAGACCCAGTACTTC.

The chain has TRBV19 and TRBJ1-2; unclear D gene. The V end lost 3 bases, the J end lost 3 bases, and 17 bases lay between the germline ends. Germline CDR1 is LNHDA and CDR2 is SQIVND (reference sequence). The CDR3 covers 16 residues. CDR3 protein: CASSIREGLGDYGYTF. The CDR3, as DNA: TGTGCCAGTAGTATCCGAGAGGGCCTAGGCGACTATGGCTACACCTTC.

The rearrangement uses TRBV7-9 and TRBJ2-7; D remains unclear. CDR1 is SEHNR and CDR2 is FQNEAQ in the germline V gene (reference sequence). Trimming shortened V by 1 base and J by 3 bases, and 4 bases separated the two germline ends. The CDR3 covers 12 residues. CDR3 region: CASSLGFYEQYF. CDR3 sequence (DNA): TGTGCCAGCAGCTTAGGTTTCTACGAGCAGTACTTC.

The chain recombines TRBV18 with TRBJ2-1, with 9 bases identical to TRBD2. The germline V gene encodes CDR1 KGHSH and CDR2 LQKENI. V shed 0 bases and J 9 bases; nucleotides not matched to a gene: 15. This CDR3 contains 18 residues. This chain's CDR3 is CASSPPLLAGGPAVEQFF. The DNA for the CDR3 is TGTGCCAGCTCACCACCGCTCCTGGCGGGGGGGCCAGCTGTTGAGCAGTTCTTC.

The chain is built from TRBV10-3 and TRBJ1-2; possible D gene TRBD1, 5 bases. The ends were cut back, 3 bases at V and 8 bases at J, with 19 bases in the middle. This CDR3 comprises 15 residues. In germline, CDR1 is ENHRY, CDR2 SYGVKD. For the CDR3, the DNA is TGTGCCATCAGTGACGCGGGGGTTCAGACAGAAGGCTACACCTTC. It codes for CAISDAGVQTEGYTF.

This chain uses TRBV25-1 with TRBJ2-3; D perhaps matches TRBD1 (5 bases). Germline CDR1 MGHDK, CDR2 SYGVNS. The CDR3 sequence is 16 residues long. V lost 1 base and J 4 bases, leaving 15 bases between the germline ends. In DNA, the CDR3 is TGTGCCAGCAGTGAATCCCGACAGCTCGGCCCAGATACGCAGTATTTT. Residues: CASSESRQLGPDTQYF.

This rearrangement joins TRBV5-1 to TRBJ2-7, with 9 bases fitting TRBD2. Germline CDR1 reads SGHRS; CDR2 reads YFSETQ. V was pared by 0 bases and J by 3 bases, with 4 bases of the junction left unmatched. The CDR3 runs 15 residues. CDR3 nucleotides: TGCGCCAGCAGCTTGGGTGCGGGGGGGTACTACGAGCAGTACTTC. Its translation: CASSLGAGGYYEQYF.

This clone was seen only once. The gene calls are TRBV7-2 and TRBJ1-1; D call uncertain. V lost 7 bases to trimming and J lost 1 base, with 19 bases between them. Germline CDR1 is SGHTA and CDR2 is FQGNSA. The CDR3 length is 16 residues. The CDR3 DNA sequence: TGTGCCAGCACCTCCTCTATAGGGAGGGAGAACACTGAAGCTTTCTTT. It codes for CASTSSIGRENTEAFF.

This rearrangement joins TRBV6-4 to TRBJ2-2; 8 bases are shared with TRBD1. The V and J ends lost 9 bases and 4 bases, in that order; junction bases with no gene match: 10. The CDR3 is 15 residues long. CDR1 and CDR2 (germline): MRHNA, SNTAGT. The CDR3 region has the DNA TGTGCCAGTTCCGCAGGGGGCGCGGGCACCGGGGAGCTGTTTTTT. This gives the protein CASSAGGAGTGELFF.